This is a list of T cell receptor beta chains from one sample in a study of glioma-infiltrating T cells after dendritic cell vaccination. Profiling relied on immunoSEQ multiplex PCR, and the TCRdb table lists in-frame clones only, not all of them. Counted here are roughly 80,000 clones, over 75% occurring once; the ten biggest clones make up about 2.3%. The sample here was blood, taken after dendritic cell vaccination. The receptors come from a human donor with glioblastoma. The CDR3 runs from the conserved cysteine through the conserved F or W. Fields, in order: clone size, D gene, V gene, J gene, CDR3 protein, CDR3 DNA. The D gene is left open where the match is weak. Size values are once, few and many counts, or a class for expanded clones, and some rows have none.

-,-,TRBV5-1,TRBJ1-1,CASSGITGYTEAFF,TGCGCCAGCAGCGGAATAACAGGGTACACTGAAGCTTTCTTT
-,-,TRBV5-1,TRBJ2-1,CASSLARWNEQFF,TGCGCCAGCAGCTTGGCTAGGTGGAATGAGCAGTTCTTC
few,-,TRBV6-6,TRBJ2-2,CASSYSRASSTGELFF,TGTGCCAGCAGTTACTCCCGAGCTAGCTCCACCGGGGAGCTGTTTTTT
few,TRBD2,TRBV19,TRBJ2-1,CATSGGSHEQFF,TGTGCCACTAGCGGGGGGTCACATGAGCAGTTCTTC
-,-,TRBV6-5,TRBJ1-2,CASSRGEGYYGYTF,TGTGCCAGCAGTCGGGGGGAGGGGTACTATGGCTACACCTTC
-,TRBD1,TRBV6-5,TRBJ1-1,CASSYGATGGNTEAFF,TGTGCCAGCAGTTACGGGGCGACAGGGGGGAACACTGAAGCTTTCTTT
-,-,TRBV6-5,TRBJ1-5,CASRQGNNQPQHF,TGTGCCAGCCGGCAGGGAAACAATCAGCCCCAGCATTTT
-,TRBD1,TRBV5-6,TRBJ1-6,CASSLGQGALSYNSPLHF,TGTGCCAGCAGCCTAGGACAGGGGGCCTTAAGCTATAATTCACCCCTCCACTTT
-,TRBD1,TRBV27,TRBJ1-1,CASSLLWTGPNTEAFF,TGTGCCAGCAGTTTATTGTGGACAGGCCCAAACACTGAAGCTTTCTTT
-,-,TRBV5-1,TRBJ2-1,CASSPLGDEQFF,TGCGCCAGCAGCCCACTCGGGGATGAGCAGTTCTTC
-,-,TRBV23-1,TRBJ1-2,CASSQSSRTDGYTF,TGCGCCAGCAGTCAATCCTCCAGGACAGATGGCTACACCTTC
-,-,TRBV5-1,TRBJ2-3,CASSLGTKTDTQYF,TGCGCCAGCAGCTTGGGGACAAAAACAGATACGCAGTATTTT
-,TRBD2,TRBV4-3,TRBJ2-1,CASSQDLTSGVNEQFF,TGCGCCAGCAGCCAAGATTTAACTAGCGGGGTCAATGAGCAGTTCTTC
-,-,TRBV7-9,TRBJ2-1,CASSFGGGEQFF,TGTGCCAGCAGCTTTGGCGGAGGCGAGCAGTTCTTC